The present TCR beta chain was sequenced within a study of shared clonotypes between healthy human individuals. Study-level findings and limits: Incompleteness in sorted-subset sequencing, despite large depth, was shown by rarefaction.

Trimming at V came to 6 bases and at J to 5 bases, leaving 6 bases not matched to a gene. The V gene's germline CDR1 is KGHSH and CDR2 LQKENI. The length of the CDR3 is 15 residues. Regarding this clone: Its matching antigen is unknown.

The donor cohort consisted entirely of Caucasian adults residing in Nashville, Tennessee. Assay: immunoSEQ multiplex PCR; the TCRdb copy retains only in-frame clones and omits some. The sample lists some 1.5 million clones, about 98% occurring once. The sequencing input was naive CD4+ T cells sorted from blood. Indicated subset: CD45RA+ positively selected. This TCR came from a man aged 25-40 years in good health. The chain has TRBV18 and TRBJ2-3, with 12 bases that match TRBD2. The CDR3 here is CASSRLAGDGDTQYF. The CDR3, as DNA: TGTGCCAGCTCGCGACTAGCGGGAGATGGAGATACGCAGTATTTT.